The 24 T cell receptor beta chains below come from one sample, sequenced in a study of blood T cell repertoires in COVID-19. Profiling relied on immunoSEQ multiplex PCR, and the TCRdb table lists in-frame clones only, not all of them. The table records fewer than 85,000 clones, 83% of them present only once. The sample comprised peripheral blood. Receptor source: a woman aged 60-70 years with acute or convalescent COVID-19.

This CDR3 is CASSRSDREGYGYTF. In DNA form, the CDR3 reads TGTGCCAGCAGCCGGTCGGACAGGGAGGGCTATGGCTACACCTTC. This chain joins TRBV3-1 (or the pseudogene TRBV3-2) and TRBJ1-2, with 8 positions matching TRBD1. The CDR3 extends over 15 amino acids. Germline CDR1 is LGHDT and CDR2 is YNNKEL (reference sequence). V lost 4 bases and J lost 4; bases outside the gene matches: 8.

This chain connects TRBV28 to TRBJ1-5; D might be TRBD1 (6 bases). Germline CDR1 and CDR2: MDHEN and SYDVKM. The CDR3 loop spans 12 amino acids. The CDR3 loop reads CAAVLQGQPQHF. The CDR3 nucleotides read TGTGCGGCTGTTTTACAGGGTCAGCCCCAGCATTTT. The full variable domain, completed using reference TRBV28 and TRBJ1-5, is DVKVTQSSRYLVKRTGEKVFLECVQDMDHENMFWYRQDPGLGLRLIYFSYDVKMKEKGDIPEGYSVSREKKERFSLILESASTNQTSMYLCAAVLQGQPQHFGDGTRLSIL.

The V and J genes are TRBV18 and TRBJ2-5; 8 bases are a match to TRBD2. Per the germline V gene, CDR1 is KGHSH and CDR2 is LQKENI. V lost 2 bases to trimming and J lost 0 bases; unmatched junction nucleotides: 5. This CDR3 is built from 16 residues. CDR3 DNA: TGTGCCAGCTCACCATTGGCGGGGGGTTACCAAGAGACCCAGTACTTC. Protein sequence: CASSPLAGGYQETQYF.

J is TRBJ1-1 and V is TRBV5-1; 7 nucleotides align to TRBD1. V lost 0 bases to trimming and J lost 2 bases; unmatched junction nucleotides: 4. Germline loops: CDR1 SGHRS, CDR2 YFSETQ. The CDR3 extends over 15 amino acids. CDR3 in DNA: TGCGCCAGCAGCTTGGACAGGGGAGGCAACACTGAAGCTTTCTTT. It translates to CASSLDRGGNTEAFF.

The genes are TRBV10-3 and TRBJ1-5; D not resolved. V was shortened by 4 bases and J by 1 base, with 5 bases between the two germline ends. The CDR3 is made up of 13 amino acids. Looked up from germline, CDR1 is ENHRY and CDR2 is SYGVKD. The CDR3 here is CAISVESNQPQHF. In nucleotides, the CDR3 is TGTGCCATCAGTGTTGAGAGCAATCAGCCCCAGCATTTT.

The rearrangement joins TRBV9 to TRBJ1-5, with a tentative D call TRBD1 (6 bases). Germline values: CDR1 SGDLS, CDR2 YYNGEE. This CDR3 has 18 amino acids. V was shortened by 1 base and J by 6 bases, with 23 bases between the two germline ends. The CDR3 protein is CASSVSTGGGQPGQPQHF. CDR3 DNA: TGTGCCAGCAGCGTATCTACGGGGGGGGGACAACCCGGTCAGCCCCAGCATTTT.

The chain uses TRBV10-3 and TRBJ1-1, with D possibly matching TRBD1 (5 bases). With 0 bases removed from V and 8 bases from J, the gap between germline ends came to 13 bases. There are 14 residues in the CDR3. Germline loops: CDR1 ENHRY, CDR2 SYGVKD. CDR3: CAISESWDWGEAFF. The CDR3 nucleotides are TGTGCCATCAGTGAGTCTTGGGACTGGGGGGAAGCTTTCTTT.

The sample holds one count of this clone. The chain recombines TRBV5-6 with TRBJ1-2; 7 positions match TRBD1. CDR1 is SGHDT, CDR2 YYEEEE, per germline. The CDR3 is 14 residues long. V shed 2 bases, J shed 8 bases, and the junction held 9 bases outside the gene matches. CDR3 sequence reads: CASSFGQAFAGYTF. The CDR3 DNA reads as TGTGCCAGCAGCTTTGGACAGGCTTTCGCGGGCTACACCTTC. The full variable domain, in which reference TRBV5-6 and TRBJ1-2 provide the parts outside the CDR3, is DAGVTQSPTHLIKTRGQQVTLRCSPKSGHDTVSWYQQALGQGPQFIFQYYEEEERQRGNFPDRFSGHQFPNYSSELNVNALLLGDSALYLCASSFGQAFAGYTFGSGTRLTVV.

This clone was found once. This chain joins TRBV3-1 (or the pseudogene TRBV3-2) and TRBJ2-2, with D perhaps TRBD2 (5 bases). This CDR3 contains 16 residues. Germline CDR1 and CDR2: LGHDT and YNNKEL (reference sequence). Trimming removed 1 base at V and 4 bases at J, with 13 bases between. CDR3 nucleotides: TGTGCCAGCAGCCAAGCATCTTCCGGAGGCACCGGGGAGCTGTTTTTT. This translates into CASSQASSGGTGELFF.

This chain links TRBV11-3 with TRBJ2-7; TRBD2 agrees at 12 bases. The CDR3 is made up of 17 amino acids. After removal of 5 bases from V and 3 bases from J, the junction contained 11 bases not matched to a gene. Germline values: CDR1 SGHNT, CDR2 YENEEA. CDR3 in amino acids: CASSPRRLAGDVYEQYF. CDR3 coding DNA: TGTGCCAGCAGCCCCCGGCGACTAGCGGGAGATGTCTACGAGCAGTACTTC. Full variable domain (missing parts from reference TRBV11-3 and TRBJ2-7): EAGVVQSPRYKIIEKKQPVAFWCNPISGHNTLYWYLQNLGQGPELLIRYENEEAVDDSQLPKDRFSAERLKGVDSTLKIQPAELGDSAVYLCASSPRRLAGDVYEQYFGPGTRLTVT.

This chain uses TRBV27 with TRBJ1-1, with 7 bases aligning to TRBD1. V shed 6 bases and J 3 bases; nucleotides not matched to a gene: 13. The CDR3 is 16 amino acids. In germline, CDR1 is MNHEY, CDR2 SMNVEV (reference sequence). CDR3 loop: CASSLDRAQRDTEAFF. Written as DNA, the CDR3 is TGTGCCAGCAGCCTTGACAGGGCCCAAAGGGACACTGAAGCTTTCTTT.

This clone was found a few times. V and J are TRBV27 and TRBJ1-6, with D uncertain. The V gene lost 5 bases and the J gene lost 8 bases, with 13 bases spanning the gap. Germline V gene sequence: CDR1 MNHEY, CDR2 SMNVEV (reference sequence). This CDR3 region has 14 residues. This CDR3 reads CASSRQARDSPLHF. CDR3 nucleotides: TGTGCCAGCAGTCGGCAGGCTCGAGATTCACCCCTCCACTTT.

The V call is TRBV7-2, the J call TRBJ2-5, with a weak D call TRBD2 (7 bases). CDR1 is SGHTA, CDR2 FQGNSA, per germline. This CDR3 is built from 17 residues. V lost 2 bases and J lost 2, with 18 bases in between. CDR3 sequence reads: CASSLIKGRGQQETQYF. In DNA, the CDR3 is TGTGCCAGCAGCTTAATTAAAGGGAGGGGACAACAAGAGACCCAGTACTTC.

The CDR3 reads CASSSGSQLSYNEQFF. The DNA for the CDR3 is TGTGCCAGCAGTTCCGGGAGCCAACTCTCCTACAATGAGCAGTTCTTC. The chain couples TRBV5-5 to TRBJ2-1; tentatively, D is TRBD2 (6 bases). Trimming took 5 bases from V and 0 from J, leaving 15 bases between them. The CDR3 totals 16 residues. Germline CDR1 is SGHKS and CDR2 is YYEKEE (reference sequence).

The genes are TRBV7-8 and TRBJ2-7; D unresolved. CDR3 size: 14 residues. V was pared by 1 base and J by 6 bases, with 13 bases between. Germline V CDR1 and CDR2: SGHVS, FQNEAQ. CDR3 bases: TGTGCCAGCAGCTTAGGTGTCAGCTCAGGCGAGCAGTACTTC. This gives the protein CASSLGVSSGEQYF.

About this clone: Mismatch with germline at one junction end may stem from a read error. The rearrangement uses TRBV7-7 and TRBJ2-5; possible D gene TRBD1, 6 bases. This CDR3 has 13 residues. Looked up from germline, CDR1 is SSHAT and CDR2 is FNYEAQ (reference sequence). CDR3 coding DNA: TGTGCTAGCAGCACGGACAGTCAAGAGACCCAGTACTTC. Residues: CASSTDSQETQYF.

This clone showed up just a few times. The chain carries TRBV7-2 and TRBJ2-3; 12 bases line up with TRBD2. J lost 6 bases, V lost 3 bases, and 7 bases had no gene match. The germline V gene has CDR1 SGHTA and CDR2 FQGNSA. This CDR3 contains 16 residues. The CDR3 nucleotides read TGTGCCAGCAGCTTTACTAGCGGGGGGCCTCAGGATACGCAGTATTTT. It codes for CASSFTSGGPQDTQYF.

This rearrangement joins TRBV5-6 to TRBJ1-2, with 11 bases fitting TRBD1. The CDR3 loop spans 15 amino acids. CDR1 is SGHDT, CDR2 YYEEEE, per germline. V was pared by 2 bases and J by 4 bases, with 4 bases of the junction left unmatched. CDR3 region: CASSFSGTGGYGYTF. The CDR3 DNA reads TGTGCCAGCAGCTTTTCCGGGACAGGGGGCTATGGCTACACCTTC.

The chain has TRBV9 and TRBJ1-2; tentative D call: TRBD1 (5 bases). The CDR3 is 17 residues long. Germline CDR1 is SGDLS and CDR2 is YYNGEE. With 0 bases removed from V and 5 bases from J, the gap between germline ends came to 20 bases. The CDR3 spells CASSVASLGRGAYGYTF. DNA for the CDR3: TGTGCCAGCAGCGTAGCTTCGCTGGGTAGGGGCGCGTATGGCTACACCTTC. The full variable domain, its missing parts supplied by reference TRBV9 and TRBJ1-2, is DSGVTQTPKHLITATGQRVTLRCSPRSGDLSVYWYQQSLDQGLQFLIQYYNGEERAKGNILERFSAQQFPDLHSELNLSSLELGDSALYFCASSVASLGRGAYGYTFGSGTRLTVV.

V usage is TRBV5-1 and J usage is TRBJ2-1; possible D gene TRBD2, 5 bases. This CDR3 has 15 residues. Germline loops: CDR1 SGHRS, CDR2 YFSETQ. V gave up 4 bases and J gave up 2 bases, with 13 bases separating them. The CDR3 spells CASSLPEGPYNEQFF. The DNA for the CDR3 is TGCGCCAGCAGCCTACCTGAGGGCCCCTACAATGAGCAGTTCTTC. Looking up the rest from reference TRBV5-1 and TRBJ2-1 gives the full variable domain: KAGVTQTPRYLIKTRGQQVTLSCSPISGHRSVSWYQQTPGQGLQFLFEYFSETQRNKGNFPGRFSGRQFSNSRSEMNVSTLELGDSALYLCASSLPEGPYNEQFFGPGTRLTVL.

The chain joins TRBV2 to TRBJ2-3; 7 bases are shared with TRBD1. The V and J ends lost 6 bases and 2 bases, in that order; junction bases with no gene match: 5. Germline V lookup: CDR1 SNHLY, CDR2 FYNNEI. The CDR3 sequence is 14 residues long. The CDR3 DNA is TGTGCCAGCAGGAACAGGGGCCACACAGATACGCAGTATTTT. This encodes CASRNRGHTDTQYF.

The V call is TRBV7-3, the J call TRBJ1-1; D possibly corresponds to TRBD1 (6 bases). The CDR3 sequence is 13 residues long. Trimming took 4 bases from V and 1 from J, leaving 7 bases between them. Germline CDR1 and CDR2: SGHTA and FQGTGA. The DNA for the CDR3 is TGTGCCAGCAGCTCCAGGGGGAACACTGAAGCTTTCTTT. It is translated as CASSSRGNTEAFF. The full variable domain, its missing parts supplied by reference TRBV7-3 and TRBJ1-1, is GAGVSQTPSNKVTEKGKYVELRCDPISGHTALYWYRQSLGQGPEFLIYFQGTGAADDSGLPNDRFFAVRPEGSVSTLKIQRTERGDSAVYLCASSSRGNTEAFFGQGTRLTVV.

The chain carries TRBV6-1 and TRBJ1-2; 10 bases fit TRBD1. The length of the CDR3 is 14 residues. V gave up 3 bases and J gave up 3 bases; unmatched junction bases: 1. Germline values: CDR1 MNHNS, CDR2 SASEGT. The CDR3 DNA reads as TGTGCCAGCAGTGAGGACAGGGGGTACTATGGCTACACCTTC. This codes for CASSEDRGYYGYTF.

This clone was found a few times. V gene TRBV6-5 combines with J gene TRBJ1-2; 7 nucleotides line up with TRBD1. V lost 5 bases and J lost 2; bases outside the gene matches: 2. The CDR3 runs to 13 residues. Germline lookup yields CDR1 MNHEY and CDR2 SVGAGI. The CDR3 loop is CASSQGQNYGYTF. The CDR3 region has the DNA TGTGCCAGCAGTCAGGGACAGAACTATGGCTACACCTTC.